This TCR beta chain was identified during a study of T cell repertoires in cytomegalovirus infection. Study summary: From public TCR beta signatures came an indication of both CMV infection and matching HLA type. Findings and limits, study-wide: In two of eight donors, the top clonotype was HLA-C-restricted CMV-specific. Cumulated frequencies of public TCR beta families served to identify carriers of CMV plus the relevant HLA.

Ten or more counts support this clonotype. The antigen is unknown. Germline V gene sequence: CDR1 ENHRY, CDR2 SYGVKD. V shed 6 bases, J shed 7 bases, and the junction held 8 bases outside the gene matches. The CDR3 sequence is 14 residues long. In TCRdb, the reads were re-called with MiXCR into one record per CDR3 protein. The data contain fewer than 80,000 distinct CDR3 sequences, about 3.8% of them singletons. Sequenced input: PBMCs. This chain links TRBV10-3 with TRBJ1-5, with 8 bases that match TRBD1. This TCR was sampled from a human donor in good health (CMV status not recorded). Some clones in this sample may be carry-over from other donors' samples. In DNA form, the CDR3 reads TGTGCCATCAGAGGACAGGGAGTGAGGCAGCCCCAGCATTTT. This encodes CAIRGQGVRQPQHF.